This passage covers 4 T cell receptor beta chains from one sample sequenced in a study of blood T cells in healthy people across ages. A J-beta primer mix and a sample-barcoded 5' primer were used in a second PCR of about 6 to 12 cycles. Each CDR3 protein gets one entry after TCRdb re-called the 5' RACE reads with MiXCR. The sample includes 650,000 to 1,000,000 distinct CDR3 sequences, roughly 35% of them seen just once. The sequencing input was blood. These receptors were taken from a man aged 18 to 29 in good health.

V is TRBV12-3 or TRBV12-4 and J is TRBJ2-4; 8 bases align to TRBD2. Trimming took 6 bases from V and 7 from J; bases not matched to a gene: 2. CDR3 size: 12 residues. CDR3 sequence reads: CASRGLGNIQYF. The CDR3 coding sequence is TGTGCCAGCAGGGGACTAGGGAACATTCAGTACTTC.

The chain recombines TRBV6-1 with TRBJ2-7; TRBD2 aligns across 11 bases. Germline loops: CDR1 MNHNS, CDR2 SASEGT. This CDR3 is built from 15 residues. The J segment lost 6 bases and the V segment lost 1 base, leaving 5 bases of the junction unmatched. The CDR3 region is CASSEGGTSGSEQYF. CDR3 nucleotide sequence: TGTGCCAGCAGTGAAGGGGGGACTAGCGGCTCCGAGCAGTACTTC.

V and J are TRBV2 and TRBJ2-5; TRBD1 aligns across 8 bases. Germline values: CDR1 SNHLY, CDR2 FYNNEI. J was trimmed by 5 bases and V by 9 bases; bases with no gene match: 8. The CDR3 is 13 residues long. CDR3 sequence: CARNRGSTETQYF. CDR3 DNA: TGTGCCAGGAACAGGGGGTCCACGGAGACCCAGTACTTC.

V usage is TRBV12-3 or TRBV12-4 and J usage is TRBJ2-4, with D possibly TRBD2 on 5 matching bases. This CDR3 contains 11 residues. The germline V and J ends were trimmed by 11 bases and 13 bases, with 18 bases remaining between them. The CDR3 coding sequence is TGTGCCGGCAAGCCCCCTAGGGAGCAGTACTTC. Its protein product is CAGKPPREQYF.